This record concerns one T cell receptor (beta chain) sequence. This record comes from a study of blood T cell repertoires in COVID-19. Across the study: Material from acute and convalescent COVID-19 was sourced from the United States, Italy and Spain.

Some clones are missing from TCRdb's copy, which holds only in-frame ones; the method was immunoSEQ multiplex PCR. This table holds hundreds of thousands of clones, about 83% found once. The Seattle patients joined while their infection was active and were tracked longitudinally afterward. The CDR3 length is 16 residues. The V and J ends lost 0 bases and 0 bases, in that order; junction bases with no gene match: 4. Looked up from germline, CDR1 is SGHAT and CDR2 is FQNNGV. This clonotype originated in a woman aged 80 or older with COVID-19, enrolled during active disease. The sequenced material came from peripheral blood. The rearrangement links TRBV11-2 to TRBJ2-5; 7 positions agree with TRBD1. CDR3: CASSLEGRGYQETQYF. CDR3 coding DNA: TGTGCCAGCAGCTTAGAGGGCAGGGGGTACCAAGAGACCCAGTACTTC.